This T cell receptor beta chain originates from a study of technical replicates of blood from a handful of donors. Libraries were prepared by immunoSEQ multiplex PCR; TCRdb keeps only in-frame clonotypes and omits some of them. Of 15,000 to 20,000 clones listed, roughly 84% are singletons. The CDR3 covers 11 residues. Trimming removed 4 bases at V and 4 bases at J, with 3 bases between. The germline gives CDR1 SGHTS, CDR2 YDEGEE. The clonotype comes from a human donor in good health. The source material was PBMCs. The chain employs TRBV5-8 and TRBJ2-1; D ambiguous. CDR3 nucleotides: TGTGCCAGCAGCCTGTACAATGAGCAGTTCTTC. As protein: CASSLYNEQFF.